The rows below give T cell receptor beta chains drawn from one sample of a study of CD8 T cells in Susac syndrome. TCRdb re-derived calls from the immunoSEQ multiplex PCR reads in MiXCR, one entry per CDR3 protein. Found here are hundreds of thousands of distinct CDR3 sequences, 65% to 90% of them singletons; the top ten hold 0.2% to 0.25%. The sample taken for sequencing was CD8+ T cells from PBMCs. All receptors come from a human donor with multiple sclerosis. The CDR3 runs from the conserved cysteine through the conserved F or W. A D gene is named only where the DNA matches it firmly. Not every row has a clone size; where given, it reads once, few, many or a size class.

J: TRBJ2-7
V: TRBV2
D: TRBD2
length: 21
size: few
DNA: TGTGCCAGCAGTGATATGGTAGCGAGGACTAGCGGGAGAAGGAGCTACTACGAGCAGTACTTC
CDR3: CASSDMVARTSGRRSYYEQYF

J: TRBJ1-1
V: TRBV27
D: .
length: 13
size: .
DNA: TGTGCCAGCAGTGTCGGGGGGGCCACTGAAGCTTTCTTT
CDR3: CASSVGGATEAFF

J: TRBJ2-7
V: TRBV7-2
D: .
length: 17
size: .
DNA: TGTGCCAGCAGCTTAGGCCCTCGTCTGGACCAGGCCTACGAGCAGTACTTC
CDR3: CASSLGPRLDQAYEQYF

J: TRBJ1-2
V: TRBV28
D: .
length: 14
size: .
DNA: TGTGCCAGCAGAACTGCGGGGACGGACTATGGCCACACCTTC
CDR3: CASRTAGTDYGHTF

J: TRBJ2-7
V: TRBV6-2/TRBV6-3
D: .
length: 12
size: .
DNA: TGTGCCAGCAGTTATACGGATGGCGAGCAGTACTTC
CDR3: CASSYTDGEQYF

J: TRBJ2-4
V: TRBV12-3/TRBV12-4
D: TRBD2
length: 16
size: .
DNA: TGTGCCAGCAGTTCCCTGACTAGCGCGACCAAAAACATTCAGTACTTC
CDR3: CASSSLTSATKNIQYF

J: TRBJ1-5
V: TRBV20-1
D: TRBD1
length: 17
size: .
DNA: TGCAGTGCTAGAGAGACAGGGAGCTTATATAGCAATCAGCCCCAGCATTTT
CDR3: CSARETGSLYSNQPQHF

J: TRBJ2-7
V: TRBV7-9
D: TRBD1
length: 14
size: once
DNA: TGTGCCAGCAGCGCGGGACAGGCGGTCTACGAGCAGTACTTC
CDR3: CASSAGQAVYEQYF

J: TRBJ2-1
V: TRBV12-3/TRBV12-4
D: .
length: 21
size: .
DNA: TGTGCCAGCAGTTTAGCGAACTGGAAGGCTGGTACTCTCCCCGACTACAATGAGCAGTTCTTC
CDR3: CASSLANWKAGTLPDYNEQFF

J: TRBJ1-2
V: TRBV24-1
D: .
length: 13
size: .
DNA: TGTGCCACCAGTGGGGGGGTGGGCTATGGCTACACCTTC
CDR3: CATSGGVGYGYTF

J: TRBJ2-5
V: TRBV6-5
D: .
length: 14
size: .
DNA: TGTGCCAGCAGTTACGGTCTAGATTACAAGACCCAGTACTTC
CDR3: CASSYGLDYKTQYF

J: TRBJ2-7
V: TRBV28
D: TRBD2
length: 15
size: .
DNA: TGTGCCAGCAGTTTAGAGGTGTCAGGGAGGGTGAAGCAGTACTTC
CDR3: CASSLEVSGRVKQYF

J: TRBJ2-7
V: TRBV30
D: TRBD1
length: 15
size: .
DNA: TGTGCCTGGAGTGAGTCCGGGACAGGCGCCTACGAGCAGTACTTC
CDR3: CAWSESGTGAYEQYF

J: TRBJ2-7
V: TRBV28
D: .
length: 13
size: .
DNA: TGTGCCAGCAGCGGGACTTATCCCTACGAGCAGTACTTC
CDR3: CASSGTYPYEQYF

J: TRBJ2-5
V: TRBV20-1
D: TRBD2
length: 16
size: .
DNA: TGCAGTGCTAGAGACACTAGCGGGAGGGCTTTAGAGACCCAGTACTTC
CDR3: CSARDTSGRALETQYF

J: TRBJ1-2
V: TRBV6-1
D: .
length: 16
size: .
DNA: TGTGCCAGCAGGAGTGGGATGACCGGATGGGACTATGGCTACACCTTC
CDR3: CASRSGMTGWDYGYTF

J: TRBJ2-1
V: TRBV19
D: .
length: 13
size: once
DNA: TGTGCCAGTAGTACGGTTCCGCGGGATGAGCAGTTCTTC
CDR3: CASSTVPRDEQFF

J: TRBJ2-7
V: TRBV28
D: .
length: 15
size: .
DNA: TGTGCCAGCAGTTTAGAATACGGGCAAGCCTACGAGCAGTACTTC
CDR3: CASSLEYGQAYEQYF

J: TRBJ1-5
V: TRBV19
D: .
length: 15
size: once
DNA: TGTGCCAGTAGTTCCTTCAGGGGTAGCAATCAGCCCCAGCATTTT
CDR3: CASSSFRGSNQPQHF

J: TRBJ1-1
V: TRBV19
D: TRBD1
length: 14
size: .
DNA: TGTGCCAGTATCCGGACAGGGTTGAACACTGAAGCTTTCTTT
CDR3: CASIRTGLNTEAFF

J: TRBJ1-1
V: TRBV4-3
D: .
length: 15
size: .
DNA: TGCGCCAGCAGCCAAGCCCAAGGACTGAACACTGAAGCTTTCTTT
CDR3: CASSQAQGLNTEAFF

J: TRBJ2-1
V: TRBV7-9
D: .
length: 15
size: .
DNA: TGTGCCAGCAGGGGCTCGGGAGACCCCTACAATGAGCAGTTCTTC
CDR3: CASRGSGDPYNEQFF

J: TRBJ2-3
V: TRBV19
D: .
length: 18
size: .
DNA: TGTGCCAGTAGTATGGGGGATTGGATAGCGGAGAATACAGATACGCAGTATTTT
CDR3: CASSMGDWIAENTDTQYF

J: TRBJ2-1
V: TRBV28
D: TRBD2
length: 13
size: .
DNA: TGTGCCAGCAGTTTATCGGCTAGCGGGAGAGGTTTCTTC
CDR3: CASSLSASGRGFF

J: TRBJ2-4
V: TRBV7-9
D: TRBD1
length: 14
size: .
DNA: TGTGCCAGCAGCTTAGGTTGGGACAGATATATTCAGTACTTC
CDR3: CASSLGWDRYIQYF

J: TRBJ2-7
V: TRBV13
D: .
length: 12
size: .
DNA: TGTGCCAGCAGCTCGAATCCGGGCGAGCAGTACTTC
CDR3: CASSSNPGEQYF

J: TRBJ1-1
V: TRBV19
D: TRBD1
length: 19
size: once
DNA: TGTGCCAGTAGTATCCGGGACAGTAGGGCTGTGAGGGCTCACACTGAAGCTTTCTTT
CDR3: CASSIRDSRAVRAHTEAFF

J: TRBJ1-1
V: TRBV6-5
D: .
length: 14
size: .
DNA: TGTGCCAGCAGTTACGACGGCCGGGTCGCTGAAGCTTTCTTT
CDR3: CASSYDGRVAEAFF

J: TRBJ1-1
V: TRBV6-6
D: .
length: 14
size: .
DNA: TGTGCCAGCAGTTCGGGGGGCATGAACACTGAAGTTTTCTTT
CDR3: CASSSGGMNTEVFF

J: TRBJ2-7
V: TRBV19
D: TRBD2
length: 15
size: .
DNA: TGTGCCAGTAGTGGACTAGCGGGAGAGTACTACGAGCAGTACTTC
CDR3: CASSGLAGEYYEQYF

J: TRBJ1-5
V: TRBV18
D: TRBD1
length: 16
size: .
DNA: TGTGCCAGCTCCTCGATTGAGGGGGCAAGCAATCAGCCCCAGCATTTT
CDR3: CASSSIEGASNQPQHF

J: TRBJ2-7
V: TRBV7-9
D: .
length: 13
size: .
DNA: TGTGCCAGCAGACCGGGACATAACTACGAGCAGTACTTC
CDR3: CASRPGHNYEQYF

J: TRBJ2-1
V: TRBV7-7
D: TRBD2
length: 15
size: .
DNA: TGTGCTAGCAGCTTAGCTCCTAGCGGGTACAATGAGCAGTTCTTC
CDR3: CASSLAPSGYNEQFF

J: TRBJ2-5
V: TRBV4-2
D: .
length: 16
size: .
DNA: TGTGCCAGCAGCCAAGATAGGCAGGGGCTTAAAGAGACCCAGTACTTC
CDR3: CASSQDRQGLKETQYF

J: TRBJ1-1
V: TRBV7-8
D: .
length: 16
size: .
DNA: TGTGCCAGCAGCTTACCCCACACCGGGGAGGACACTGAAGCTTTCTTT
CDR3: CASSLPHTGEDTEAFF

J: TRBJ2-5
V: TRBV11-2
D: TRBD2
length: 15
size: .
DNA: TGTGCCACCGGCCGCGGGCTAGCGGGCGGGGAGACCCAGTACTTC
CDR3: CATGRGLAGGETQYF

J: TRBJ2-7
V: TRBV29-1
D: .
length: 11
size: once
DNA: TGCAGCGTGGGTCGACCCTACGAGCAGTACTTC
CDR3: CSVGRPYEQYF

J: TRBJ2-7
V: TRBV27
D: .
length: 14
size: .
DNA: TGTGCCAGCAGTTTTCTCGGAGGATCGGGCGAGCAGTACTTC
CDR3: CASSFLGGSGEQYF

J: TRBJ2-1
V: TRBV7-8
D: .
length: 12
size: .
DNA: TGTGCCAGCAGCCCGGACAGTTTTGAGCAGTTCTTC
CDR3: CASSPDSFEQFF

J: TRBJ1-1
V: TRBV7-2
D: .
length: 14
size: .
DNA: TGTGCCAGCAGCGCGGGGGGGATGAACACTGAAGCTTTCTTT
CDR3: CASSAGGMNTEAFF

J: TRBJ2-1
V: TRBV5-4
D: TRBD2
length: 19
size: .
DNA: TGTGCCAGCAGCCCCGGGACTAGCGGGGGAGAGGGCACCTACAATGAGCAGTTCTTC
CDR3: CASSPGTSGGEGTYNEQFF

J: TRBJ2-7
V: TRBV7-8
D: .
length: 16
size: .
DNA: TGTGCCAGCAGCCCAGGACACGGGACGTCAGGCTACGAGCAGTACTTC
CDR3: CASSPGHGTSGYEQYF

J: TRBJ2-2
V: TRBV11-2
D: .
length: 16
size: .
DNA: TGTGCCAGCAGCCCTGCTTTAGGCCCGAACACCGGGGAGCTGTTTTTT
CDR3: CASSPALGPNTGELFF

J: TRBJ2-7
V: TRBV6-2/TRBV6-3
D: .
length: 14
size: .
DNA: TGTGCCAGCAGCCCGATATCCGTACTCGACGAGCAGTACTTC
CDR3: CASSPISVLDEQYF

J: TRBJ2-1
V: TRBV4-3
D: TRBD1
length: 13
size: .
DNA: TGCGCCAGCAGCTTTCGACAGGGCGGTGAGCAGTTCTTC
CDR3: CASSFRQGGEQFF

J: TRBJ2-1
V: TRBV4-1
D: .
length: 16
size: few
DNA: TGCGCCAGCAGCCATGAGCCGGAGAGCTCCTACAATGAGCAGTTCTTC
CDR3: CASSHEPESSYNEQFF

J: TRBJ1-1
V: TRBV19
D: .
length: 17
size: .
DNA: TGTGCCAGTAGCTCCCCACCCTCCGCAGGGATGAACACTGAAGCTTTCTTT
CDR3: CASSSPPSAGMNTEAFF